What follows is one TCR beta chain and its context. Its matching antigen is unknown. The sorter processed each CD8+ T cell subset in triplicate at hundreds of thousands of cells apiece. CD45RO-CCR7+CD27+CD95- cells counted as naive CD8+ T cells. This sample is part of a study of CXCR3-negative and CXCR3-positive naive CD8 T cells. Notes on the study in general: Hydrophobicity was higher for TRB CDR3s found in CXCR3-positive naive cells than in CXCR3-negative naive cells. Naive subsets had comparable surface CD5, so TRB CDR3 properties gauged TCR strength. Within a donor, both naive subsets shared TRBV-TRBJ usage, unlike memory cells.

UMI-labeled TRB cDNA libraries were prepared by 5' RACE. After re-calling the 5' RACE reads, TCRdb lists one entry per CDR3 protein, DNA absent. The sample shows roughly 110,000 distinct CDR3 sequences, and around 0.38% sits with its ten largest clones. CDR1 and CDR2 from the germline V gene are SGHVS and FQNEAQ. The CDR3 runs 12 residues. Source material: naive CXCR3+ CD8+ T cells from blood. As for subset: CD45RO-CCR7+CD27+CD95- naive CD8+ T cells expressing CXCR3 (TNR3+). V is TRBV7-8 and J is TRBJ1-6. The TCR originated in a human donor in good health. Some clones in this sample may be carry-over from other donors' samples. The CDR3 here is CASSSGSGSLHF.